The present T cell receptor (beta chain) was sequenced within a study of control samples from healthy donors and cancer patients (dated by TCRdb to 2018 to 2021). On this clone: The clone's antigen remains unknown. Within one base of it there is no much larger clone, and no base qualities were kept.

Library method: the immunoSEQ multiplex PCR assay. The table was pulled from immuneACCESS by TCRdb, which kept in-frame rearrangements only. Such tables lose some clones; where checked, under half of the loss comes from unresolved V genes, and the rest has no known cause. A total of tens of thousands of clones appear in this sample, about 90% of them only once. The top ten hold over 9.5% of the sample. The origin of this receptor is a woman in her fifties or sixties with lung cancer. Sequencing used PBMCs.

The DNA sequence is TGTGCCAGCAGCGCCAGACAGGGAGGGAACATTCAGTACTTC. Translated, it gives CASSARQGGNIQYF. The rearrangement combines TRBV9 with TRBJ2-4; the D segment is perhaps TRBD1 or TRBD2, each sharing 7 matched bases. The germline V gene supplies CDR1 SGDLS and CDR2 YYNGEE. A distance of 14 bases separates the germline ends of V and J, which lose 3 bases and 7 bases respectively. The CDR3 numbers 14 residues from cysteine through phenylalanine. The CDR3 DNA has 42 bases and is translated from base 1.